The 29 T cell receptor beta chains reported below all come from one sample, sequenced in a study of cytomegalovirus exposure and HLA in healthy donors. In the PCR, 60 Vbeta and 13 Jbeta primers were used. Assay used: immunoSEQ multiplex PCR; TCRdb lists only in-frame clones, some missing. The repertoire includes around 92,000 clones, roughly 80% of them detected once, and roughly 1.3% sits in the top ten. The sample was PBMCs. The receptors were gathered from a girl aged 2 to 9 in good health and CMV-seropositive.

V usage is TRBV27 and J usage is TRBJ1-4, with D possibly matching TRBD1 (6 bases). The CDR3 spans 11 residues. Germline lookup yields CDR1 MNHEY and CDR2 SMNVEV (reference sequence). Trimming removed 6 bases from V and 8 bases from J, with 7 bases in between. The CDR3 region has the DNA TGTGCCAGCAGCCAGGGGGAAAAACTGTTTTTT. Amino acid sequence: CASSQGEKLFF.

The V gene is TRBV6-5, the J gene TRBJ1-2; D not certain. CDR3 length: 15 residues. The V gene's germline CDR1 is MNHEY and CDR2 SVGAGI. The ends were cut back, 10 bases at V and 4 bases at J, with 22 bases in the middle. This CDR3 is CATYRAASSGYGYTF. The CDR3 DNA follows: TGTGCCACATACCGAGCAGCGTCCTCGGGCTATGGCTACACCTTC.

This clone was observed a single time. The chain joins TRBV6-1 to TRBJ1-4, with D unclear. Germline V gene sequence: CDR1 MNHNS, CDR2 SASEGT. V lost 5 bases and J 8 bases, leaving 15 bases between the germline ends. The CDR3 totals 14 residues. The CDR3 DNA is TGTGCCAGCAGTTCAGAGGGAGGGAGAGAAAAACTGTTTTTT. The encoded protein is CASSSEGGREKLFF.

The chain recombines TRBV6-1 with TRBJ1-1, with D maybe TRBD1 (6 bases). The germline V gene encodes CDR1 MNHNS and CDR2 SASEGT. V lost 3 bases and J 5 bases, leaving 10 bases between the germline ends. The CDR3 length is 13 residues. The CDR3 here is CASSDQGSTEAFF. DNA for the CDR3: TGTGCCAGCAGTGACCAGGGGAGTACTGAAGCTTTCTTT.

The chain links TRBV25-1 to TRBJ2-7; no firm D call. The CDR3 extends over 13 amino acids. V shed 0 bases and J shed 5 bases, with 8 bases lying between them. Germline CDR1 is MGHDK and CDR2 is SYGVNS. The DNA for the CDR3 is TGTGCCAGCAGTGAATATCCGGGTAACGAGCAGTACTTC. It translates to CASSEYPGNEQYF.

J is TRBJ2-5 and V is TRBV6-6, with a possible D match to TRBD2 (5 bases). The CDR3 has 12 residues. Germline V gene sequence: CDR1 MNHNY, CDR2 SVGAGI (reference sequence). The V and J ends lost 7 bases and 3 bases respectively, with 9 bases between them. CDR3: CASKVGEETQYF. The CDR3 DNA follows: TGTGCCAGCAAGGTCGGGGAAGAGACCCAGTACTTC.

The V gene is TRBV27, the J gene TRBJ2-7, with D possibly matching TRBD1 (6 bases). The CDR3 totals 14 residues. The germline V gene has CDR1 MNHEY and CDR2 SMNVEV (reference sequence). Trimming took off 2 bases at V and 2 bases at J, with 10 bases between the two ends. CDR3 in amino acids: CASSLRGNPYEQYF. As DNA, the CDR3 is TGTGCCAGCAGTTTAAGGGGGAACCCCTACGAGCAGTACTTC.

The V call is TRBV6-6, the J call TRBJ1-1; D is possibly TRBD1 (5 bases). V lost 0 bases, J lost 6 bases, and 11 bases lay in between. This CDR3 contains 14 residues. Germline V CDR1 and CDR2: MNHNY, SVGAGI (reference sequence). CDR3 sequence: CASSYSQGEAEAFF. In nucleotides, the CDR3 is TGTGCCAGCAGTTACTCGCAGGGTGAAGCTGAAGCTTTCTTT.

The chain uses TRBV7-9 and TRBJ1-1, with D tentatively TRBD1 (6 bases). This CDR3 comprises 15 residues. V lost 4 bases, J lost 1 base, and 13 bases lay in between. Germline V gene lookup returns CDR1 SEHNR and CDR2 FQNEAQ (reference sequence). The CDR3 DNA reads TGTGCCAGCAGCTCCTACGACAGGAGGAACACTGAAGCTTTCTTT. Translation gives CASSSYDRRNTEAFF.

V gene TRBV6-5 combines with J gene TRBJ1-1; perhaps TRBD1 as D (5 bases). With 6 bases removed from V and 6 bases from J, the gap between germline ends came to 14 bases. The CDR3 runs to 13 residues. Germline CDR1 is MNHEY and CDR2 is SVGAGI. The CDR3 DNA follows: TGTGCCAGCAGGCGTTTCGGGGGACCTGAAGCTTTCTTT. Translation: CASRRFGGPEAFF.

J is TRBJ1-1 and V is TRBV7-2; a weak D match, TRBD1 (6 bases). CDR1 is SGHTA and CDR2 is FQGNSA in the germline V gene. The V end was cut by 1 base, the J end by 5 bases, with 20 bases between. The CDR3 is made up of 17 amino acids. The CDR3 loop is CASSLVAERGGGTEAFF. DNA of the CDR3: TGTGCCAGCAGCTTAGTAGCTGAAAGAGGGGGGGGGACTGAAGCTTTCTTT. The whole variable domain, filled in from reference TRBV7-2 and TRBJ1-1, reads GAGVSQSPSNKVTEKGKDVELRCDPISGHTALYWYRQSLGQGLEFLIYFQGNSAPDKSGLPSDRFSAERTGGSVSTLTIQRTQQEDSAVYLCASSLVAERGGGTEAFFGQGTRLTVV.

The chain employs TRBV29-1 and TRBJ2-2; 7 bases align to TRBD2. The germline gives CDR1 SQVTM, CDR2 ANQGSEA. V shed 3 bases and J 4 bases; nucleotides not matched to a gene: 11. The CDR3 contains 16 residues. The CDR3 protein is CSVEGDGREGTGELFF. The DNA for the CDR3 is TGCAGCGTTGAGGGGGACGGCAGGGAGGGCACCGGGGAGCTGTTTTTT.

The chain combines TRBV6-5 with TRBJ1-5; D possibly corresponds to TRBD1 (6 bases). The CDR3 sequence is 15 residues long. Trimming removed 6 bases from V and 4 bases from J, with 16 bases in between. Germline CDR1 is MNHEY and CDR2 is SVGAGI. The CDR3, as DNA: TGTGCCAGCAGACCACCCGGGGGGCTGAATCAGCCCCAGCATTTT. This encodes CASRPPGGLNQPQHF.

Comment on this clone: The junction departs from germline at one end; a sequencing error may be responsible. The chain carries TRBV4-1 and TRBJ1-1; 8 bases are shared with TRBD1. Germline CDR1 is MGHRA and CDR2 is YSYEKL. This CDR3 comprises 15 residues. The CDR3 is CASSQDGQGWTGAFF. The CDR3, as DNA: TGCGCCAGCAGCCAAGACGGACAGGGTTGGACTGGAGCTTTCTTT.

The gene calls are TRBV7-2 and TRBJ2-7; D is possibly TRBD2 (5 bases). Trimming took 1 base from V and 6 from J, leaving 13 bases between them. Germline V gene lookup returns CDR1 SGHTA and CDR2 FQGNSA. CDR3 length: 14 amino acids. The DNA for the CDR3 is TGTGCCAGCAGCTTAGAGTTTCGGGGAATCGAGCAGTACTTC. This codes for CASSLEFRGIEQYF.

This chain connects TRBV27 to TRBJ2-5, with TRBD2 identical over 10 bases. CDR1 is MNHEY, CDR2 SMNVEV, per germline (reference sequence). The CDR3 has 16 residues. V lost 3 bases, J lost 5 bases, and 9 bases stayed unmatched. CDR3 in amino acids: CASSFGVAGGVETQYF. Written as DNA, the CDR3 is TGTGCCAGCAGTTTTGGGGTAGCGGGAGGTGTGGAGACCCAGTACTTC.

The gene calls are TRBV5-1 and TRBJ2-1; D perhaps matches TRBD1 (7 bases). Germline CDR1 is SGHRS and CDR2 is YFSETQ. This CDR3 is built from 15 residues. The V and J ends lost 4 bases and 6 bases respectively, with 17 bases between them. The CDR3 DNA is TGCGCCAGCAGCCTAGGCGCAGGGGGACTCAATGAGCAGTTCTTC. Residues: CASSLGAGGLNEQFF.

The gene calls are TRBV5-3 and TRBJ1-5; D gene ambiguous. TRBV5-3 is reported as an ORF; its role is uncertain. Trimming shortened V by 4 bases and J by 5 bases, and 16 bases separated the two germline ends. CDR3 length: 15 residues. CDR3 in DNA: TGTGCCAGAAGCCAGACCTCGAGGCGGGATCAGCCCCAGCATTTT. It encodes CARSQTSRRDQPQHF.

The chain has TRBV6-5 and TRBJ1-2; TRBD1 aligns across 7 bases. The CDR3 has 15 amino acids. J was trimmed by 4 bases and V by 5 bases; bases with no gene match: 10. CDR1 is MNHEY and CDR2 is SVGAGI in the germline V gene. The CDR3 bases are TGTGCCAGCAGTAGGGACAGAGGGCCTACCTATGGCTACACCTTC. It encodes CASSRDRGPTYGYTF.

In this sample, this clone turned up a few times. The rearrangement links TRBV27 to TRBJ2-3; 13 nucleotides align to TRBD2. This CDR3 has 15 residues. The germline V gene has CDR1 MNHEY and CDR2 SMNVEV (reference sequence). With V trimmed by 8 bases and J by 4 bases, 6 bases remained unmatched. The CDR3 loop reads CASGRLAGGADTQYF. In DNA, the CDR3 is TGTGCCAGCGGAAGACTAGCGGGAGGCGCAGATACGCAGTATTTT.

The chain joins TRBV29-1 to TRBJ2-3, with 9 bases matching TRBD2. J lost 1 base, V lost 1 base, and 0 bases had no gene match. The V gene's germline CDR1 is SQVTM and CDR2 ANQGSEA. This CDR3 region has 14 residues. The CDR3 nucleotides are TGCAGCGTTGAAGGACTAGCGGGCACAGATACGCAGTATTTT. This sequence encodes CSVEGLAGTDTQYF.

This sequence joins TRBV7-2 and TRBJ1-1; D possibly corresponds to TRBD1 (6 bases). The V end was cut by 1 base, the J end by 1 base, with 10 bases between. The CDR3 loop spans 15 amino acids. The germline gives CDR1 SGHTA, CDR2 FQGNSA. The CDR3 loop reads CASSLERGANTEAFF. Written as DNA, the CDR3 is TGTGCCAGCAGCTTAGAACGGGGGGCGAACACTGAAGCTTTCTTT.

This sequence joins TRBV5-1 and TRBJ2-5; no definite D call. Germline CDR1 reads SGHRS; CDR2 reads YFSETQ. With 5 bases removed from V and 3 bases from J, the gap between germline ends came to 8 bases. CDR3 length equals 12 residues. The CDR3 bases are TGCGCCAGCAGGCAGGAAAAAGAGACCCAGTACTTC. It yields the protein CASRQEKETQYF.

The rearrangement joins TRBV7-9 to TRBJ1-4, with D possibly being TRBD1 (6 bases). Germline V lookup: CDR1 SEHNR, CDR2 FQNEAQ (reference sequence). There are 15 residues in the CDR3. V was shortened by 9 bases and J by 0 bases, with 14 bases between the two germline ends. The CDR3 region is CASQIGGATNEKLFF. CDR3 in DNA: TGTGCCAGTCAGATAGGGGGAGCAACTAATGAAAAACTGTTTTTT.

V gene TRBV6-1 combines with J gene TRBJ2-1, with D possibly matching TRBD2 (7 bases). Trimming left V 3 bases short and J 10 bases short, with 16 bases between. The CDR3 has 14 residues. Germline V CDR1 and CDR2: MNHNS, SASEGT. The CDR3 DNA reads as TGTGCCAGCAGTGAGGGCGGGGGCGACCTCGAGCAGTTCTTC. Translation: CASSEGGGDLEQFF.

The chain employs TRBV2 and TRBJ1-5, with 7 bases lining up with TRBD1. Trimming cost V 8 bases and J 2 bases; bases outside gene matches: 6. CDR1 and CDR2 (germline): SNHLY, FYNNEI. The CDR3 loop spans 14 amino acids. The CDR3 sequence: CASGITGGNQPQHF. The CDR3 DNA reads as TGTGCCAGCGGTATTACAGGGGGCAATCAGCCCCAGCATTTT.

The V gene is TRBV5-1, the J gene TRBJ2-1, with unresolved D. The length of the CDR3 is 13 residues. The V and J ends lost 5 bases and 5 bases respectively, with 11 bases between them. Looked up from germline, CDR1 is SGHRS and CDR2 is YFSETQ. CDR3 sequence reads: CASSLVVNNEQFF. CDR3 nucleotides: TGCGCCAGCAGTTTAGTGGTAAACAATGAGCAGTTCTTC.

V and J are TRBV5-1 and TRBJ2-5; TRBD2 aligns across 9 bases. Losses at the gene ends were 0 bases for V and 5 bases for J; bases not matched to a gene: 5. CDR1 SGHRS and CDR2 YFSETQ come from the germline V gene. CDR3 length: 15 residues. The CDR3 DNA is TGCGCCAGCAGCTTGGGACTAGCGGAGGGGGAGACCCAGTACTTC. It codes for CASSLGLAEGETQYF.

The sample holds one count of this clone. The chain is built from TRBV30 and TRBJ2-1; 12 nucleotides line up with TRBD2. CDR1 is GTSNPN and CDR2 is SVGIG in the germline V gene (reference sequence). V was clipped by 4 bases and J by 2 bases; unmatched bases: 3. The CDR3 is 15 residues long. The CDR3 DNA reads TGTGCCTGGACCGGACTAGCGGGACCCTACAATGAGCAGTTCTTC. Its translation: CAWTGLAGPYNEQFF.